Given below is one T cell receptor (beta chain) in context. The entry originates in a study of cytomegalovirus exposure and HLA in healthy donors. The PCR used 60 Vbeta and 13 Jbeta primers. Clones were read by immunoSEQ multiplex PCR, and TCRdb kept only the in-frame ones, dropping some. This table has around 230,000 clones, 82% appearing once. Looked up from germline, CDR1 is KGHSH and CDR2 is LQKENI. The CDR3 totals 14 residues. Trimming stripped 0 bases from V and 3 bases from J, with 6 bases between. The gene calls are TRBV18 and TRBJ2-1; D gene ambiguous. The origin of this receptor is a man aged 35-49 years in good health and CMV-seropositive. Sequencing was carried out using PBMCs. The CDR3 is CASSPPGFYNEQFF. CDR3 coding DNA: TGTGCCAGCTCACCACCCGGTTTCTACAATGAGCAGTTCTTC. The full variable domain, with the rest looked up from reference TRBV18 and TRBJ2-1, is NAGVMQNPRHLVRRRGQEARLRCSPMKGHSHVYWYRQLPEEGLKFMVYLQKENIIDESGMPKERFSAEFPKEGPSILRIQQVVRGDSAAYFCASSPPGFYNEQFFGPGTRLTVL.